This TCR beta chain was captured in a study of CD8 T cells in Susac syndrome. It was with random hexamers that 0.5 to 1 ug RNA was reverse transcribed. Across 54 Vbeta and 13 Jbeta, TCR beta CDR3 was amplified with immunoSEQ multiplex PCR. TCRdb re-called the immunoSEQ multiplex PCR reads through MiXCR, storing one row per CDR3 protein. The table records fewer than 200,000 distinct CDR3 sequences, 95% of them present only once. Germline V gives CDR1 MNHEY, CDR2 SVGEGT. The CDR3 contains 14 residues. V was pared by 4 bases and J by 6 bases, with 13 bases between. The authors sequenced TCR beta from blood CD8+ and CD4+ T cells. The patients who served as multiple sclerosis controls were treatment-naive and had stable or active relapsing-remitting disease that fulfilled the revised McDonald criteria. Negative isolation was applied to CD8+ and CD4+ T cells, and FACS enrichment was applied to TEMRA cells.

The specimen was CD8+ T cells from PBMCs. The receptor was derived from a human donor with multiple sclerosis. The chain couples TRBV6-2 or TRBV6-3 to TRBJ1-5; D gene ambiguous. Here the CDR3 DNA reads TGTGCCAGCAGTTTCCTTACTTCTGGTCAGCCCCAGCATTTT. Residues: CASSFLTSGQPQHF.